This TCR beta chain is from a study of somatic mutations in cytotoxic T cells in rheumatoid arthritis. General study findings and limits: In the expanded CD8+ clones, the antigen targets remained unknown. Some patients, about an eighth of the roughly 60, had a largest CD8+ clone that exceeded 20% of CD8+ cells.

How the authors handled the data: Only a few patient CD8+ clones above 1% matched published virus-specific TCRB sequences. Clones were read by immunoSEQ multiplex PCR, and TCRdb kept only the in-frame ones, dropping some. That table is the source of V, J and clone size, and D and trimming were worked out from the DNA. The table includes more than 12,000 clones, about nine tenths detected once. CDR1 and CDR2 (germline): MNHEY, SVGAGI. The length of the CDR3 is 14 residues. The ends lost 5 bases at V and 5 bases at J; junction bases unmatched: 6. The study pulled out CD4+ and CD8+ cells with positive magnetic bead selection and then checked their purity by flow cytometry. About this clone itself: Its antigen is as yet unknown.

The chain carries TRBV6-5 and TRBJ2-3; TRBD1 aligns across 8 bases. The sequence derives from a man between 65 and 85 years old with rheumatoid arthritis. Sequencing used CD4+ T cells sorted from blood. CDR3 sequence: CASSLQGAGDTQYF. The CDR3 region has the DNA TGTGCCAGCAGTCTCCAGGGGGCGGGAGATACGCAGTATTTT.